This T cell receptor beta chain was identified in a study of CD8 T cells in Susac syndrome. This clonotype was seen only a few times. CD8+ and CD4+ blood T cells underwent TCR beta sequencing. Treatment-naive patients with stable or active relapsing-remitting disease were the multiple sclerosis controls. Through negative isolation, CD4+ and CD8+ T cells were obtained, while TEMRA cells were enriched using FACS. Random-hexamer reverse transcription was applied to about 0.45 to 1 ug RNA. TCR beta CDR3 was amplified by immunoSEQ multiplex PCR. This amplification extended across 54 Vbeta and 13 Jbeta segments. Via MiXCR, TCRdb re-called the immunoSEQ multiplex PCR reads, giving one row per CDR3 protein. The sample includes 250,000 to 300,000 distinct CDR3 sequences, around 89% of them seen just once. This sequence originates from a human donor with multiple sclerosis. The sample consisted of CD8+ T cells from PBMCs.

The CDR3, as DNA: TGTGCCAGCAGCTTTACACCAACGAGCGGCGAGCAGTACTTC. Amino acid sequence: CASSFTPTSGEQYF. The chain uses TRBV5-8 and TRBJ2-7; tentatively, D is TRBD2 (5 bases). From germline, CDR1 is SGHTS and CDR2 YDEGEE. With 2 bases removed from V and 6 bases from J, the gap between germline ends came to 15 bases. This CDR3 is 14 amino acids long.